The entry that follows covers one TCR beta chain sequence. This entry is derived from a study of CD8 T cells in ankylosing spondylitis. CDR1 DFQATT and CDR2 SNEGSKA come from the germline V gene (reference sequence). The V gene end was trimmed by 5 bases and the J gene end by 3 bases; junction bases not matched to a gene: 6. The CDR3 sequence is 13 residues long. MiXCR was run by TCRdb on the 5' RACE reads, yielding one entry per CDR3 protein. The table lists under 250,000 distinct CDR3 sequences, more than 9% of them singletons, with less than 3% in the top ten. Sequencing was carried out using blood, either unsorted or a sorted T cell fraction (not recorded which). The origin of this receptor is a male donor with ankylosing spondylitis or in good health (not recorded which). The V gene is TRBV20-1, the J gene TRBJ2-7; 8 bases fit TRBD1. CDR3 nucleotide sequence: TGCAGTGCTTGGGACAGGAACGGCTACGAGCAGTACTTC. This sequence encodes CSAWDRNGYEQYF.